The 14 T cell receptor beta chains listed next were all sequenced from one sample in a study of blood T cell repertoires in COVID-19. Repertoires were generated with immunoSEQ multiplex PCR, while TCRdb's copy carries only in-frame clones and drops some. This sample has about 180,000 clones, with 82% found just once. The sample taken for sequencing was PBMCs or T cells enriched from blood (not recorded which). The receptors derive from a man between 60 and 75 years old who had recovered from COVID-19.

The rearrangement uses TRBV11-2 and TRBJ2-7, with 9 bases identical to TRBD1. V dropped 6 bases and J dropped 5; count of bases not matched to a gene: 17. Germline V CDR1 and CDR2: SGHAT, FQNNGV. The CDR3 is 17 amino acids. Here the CDR3 reads CASSRSLGPTGGHEQYF. CDR3 nucleotides: TGTGCCAGCAGTCGAAGCTTAGGCCCAACAGGGGGCCACGAGCAGTACTTC.

V is TRBV7-8 and J is TRBJ1-1; 8 bases agree with TRBD1. The CDR3 spans 17 residues. The germline gives CDR1 SGHVS, CDR2 FQNEAQ. V lost 3 bases to trimming and J lost 0 bases; unmatched junction nucleotides: 9. The CDR3 spells CASSFPGTGEMNTEAFF. DNA for the CDR3: TGTGCCAGCAGCTTCCCCGGGACAGGCGAAATGAACACTGAAGCTTTCTTT.

This chain joins TRBV28 and TRBJ2-1; 7 bases fit TRBD2. This CDR3 is built from 14 residues. The V gene's germline CDR1 is MDHEN and CDR2 SYDVKM. After removal of 4 bases from V and 12 bases from J, the junction contained 12 bases not matched to a gene. CDR3 loop: CASSSSNLGGWQFF. CDR3 bases: TGTGCCAGCAGTTCATCCAACTTGGGGGGGTGGCAGTTCTTC.

The CDR3 coding sequence is TGTGCCAGTAGTATGTTCGGGGGACTAGCGGGACATCCCGAGCAGTACTTC. Translating gives CASSMFGGLAGHPEQYF. The gene calls are TRBV19 and TRBJ2-7; 13 bases line up with TRBD2. This CDR3 contains 17 residues. Per germline, CDR1 LNHDA and CDR2 SQIVND (reference sequence). Unmatched junction bases numbered 11, after V lost 3 bases and J lost 6 bases.

This clone was seen a single time. The chain couples TRBV28 to TRBJ2-1; the D gene is possibly TRBD1 (5 bases). The germline gives CDR1 MDHEN, CDR2 SYDVKM. This CDR3 has 14 amino acids. Trimming left V 5 bases short and J 0 bases short, with 8 bases between. The CDR3 spells CASSNRGSYNEQFF. The CDR3 region has the DNA TGTGCCAGCAGTAATAGGGGCTCCTACAATGAGCAGTTCTTC.

The V call is TRBV7-2, the J call TRBJ2-1; a possible D gene is TRBD1 (7 bases). Per germline, CDR1 SGHTA and CDR2 FQGNSA. The CDR3 is 16 amino acids. V dropped 1 base and J dropped 9 bases, with 19 bases sitting between them. The CDR3 region is CASSLVGGPQGGEQFF. CDR3 coding DNA: TGTGCCAGCAGCTTAGTGGGCGGGCCCCAGGGGGGTGAGCAGTTCTTC.

The chain employs TRBV5-1 and TRBJ2-2; D may be TRBD2 (7 bases). This CDR3 contains 16 residues. Trimming pared 4 bases from V and 3 bases from J, leaving 16 bases between. Germline CDR1 and CDR2: SGHRS and YFSETQ. CDR3: CASSKQGGDHTGELFF. CDR3 nucleotide sequence: TGCGCCAGCAGCAAACAAGGGGGGGATCACACCGGGGAGCTGTTTTTT.

The J gene is TRBJ1-1, the V gene TRBV2; TRBD1 is a possible D gene (5 bases). Germline V lookup: CDR1 SNHLY, CDR2 FYNNEI. V lost 7 bases and J lost 5, with 11 bases in between. CDR3 length: 12 residues. CDR3 bases: TGTGCCAGCAAGGACACCCAGACTGAAGCTTTCTTT. Translated, it gives CASKDTQTEAFF.

The chain carries TRBV2 and TRBJ2-7, with 12 bases identical to TRBD1. The V gene's germline CDR1 is SNHLY and CDR2 FYNNEI. CDR3 length equals 14 residues. The ends lost 6 bases at V and 7 bases at J; junction bases unmatched: 7. The CDR3 spells CASRKGQGAEEQYF. CDR3 in DNA: TGTGCCAGCAGGAAGGGACAGGGGGCGGAAGAGCAGTACTTC.

This clone was observed a single time. The V gene is TRBV28, the J gene TRBJ2-1; 7 positions agree with TRBD2. After removal of 8 bases from V and 1 base from J, the junction contained 2 bases not matched to a gene. The CDR3 runs 13 residues. Germline-derived CDR1 and CDR2 are MDHEN and SYDVKM. This CDR3 reads CASLAESYNEQFF. The DNA of the CDR3 is TGTGCCAGCCTAGCGGAATCCTACAATGAGCAGTTCTTC.

The chain couples TRBV19 to TRBJ2-5; D might be TRBD1 (5 bases). Trimming took off 5 bases at V and 2 bases at J, with 9 bases between the two ends. CDR1 and CDR2 (germline): LNHDA, SQIVND (reference sequence). The CDR3 spans 13 residues. The CDR3 loop reads CASSVTDQETQYF. In DNA, the CDR3 is TGTGCCAGTAGTGTGACAGATCAAGAGACCCAGTACTTC. Supplemented by reference TRBV19 and TRBJ2-5, the full variable domain reads DGGITQSPKYLFRKEGQNVTLSCEQNLNHDAMYWYRQDPGQGLRLIYYSQIVNDFQKGDIAEGYSVSREKKESFPLTVTSAQKNPTAFYLCASSVTDQETQYFGPGTRLLVL.

About this clone itself: The same CDR3 is also encoded by other DNA sequences in this sample. J is TRBJ2-7 and V is TRBV29-1; D possibly corresponds to TRBD1 (6 bases). Germline CDR1 is SQVTM and CDR2 is ANQGSEA. CDR3 length equals 11 residues. Trimming left V 5 bases short and J 4 bases short, with 9 bases between. In nucleotides, the CDR3 is TGCAGCGTTTCCACAGGGTACGAGCAGTACTTC. It yields the protein CSVSTGYEQYF.

Only a few counts were recorded for this clone. The gene calls are TRBV24-1 and TRBJ2-2, with D hard to call. The CDR3 totals 16 residues. The germline V and J ends were trimmed by 1 base and 1 base, with 9 bases remaining between them. Germline V gene sequence: CDR1 KGHDR, CDR2 SFDVKD. CDR3 nucleotides: TGTGCCACCAGTGATTTTGGCTTCCAGAACACCGGGGAGCTGTTTTTT. It is translated as CATSDFGFQNTGELFF.

V and J are TRBV19 and TRBJ1-1, with 7 bases aligning to TRBD1. The V gene's germline CDR1 is LNHDA and CDR2 SQIVND (reference sequence). V dropped 4 bases and J dropped 4; count of bases not matched to a gene: 6. This CDR3 region has 14 residues. The CDR3: CASSTSGQATEAFF. The DNA of the CDR3 is TGTGCCAGTAGTACTTCAGGACAGGCCACTGAAGCTTTCTTT.